What follows are 18 T cell receptor beta chains derived from one specimen sequenced in a study of glioma-infiltrating T cells. TCR alpha and beta CDR3 regions were amplified from RNA using iRepertoire nested multiplex PCR. TCRdb passed the multiplex PCR reads through MiXCR, listing each CDR3 protein once. The top ten clones hold around 5.3% of a sample with about 180,000 distinct CDR3 sequences, over 40% of them seen once. The sample comprised glioma tissue, nonneoplastic brain tissue, or PBMCs (not recorded which). These receptors came from a human donor with low-grade glioma or glioblastoma, undergoing nonglioma brain surgery, or in good health (not recorded which).

This chain joins TRBV19 and TRBJ1-2, with D perhaps TRBD1 (5 bases). The CDR3 runs to 13 residues. Germline V lookup: CDR1 LNHDA, CDR2 SQIVND (reference sequence). V was pared by 3 bases and J by 2 bases, with 7 bases between. The CDR3, as DNA: TGTGCCAGTAGTATTCAGGGAAACTATGGCTACACCTTC. Amino acids: CASSIQGNYGYTF.

This clonotype appeared many times. V and J are TRBV20-1 and TRBJ2-7; 10 bases align to TRBD2. Germline values: CDR1 DFQATT, CDR2 SNEGSKA (reference sequence). V was pared by 2 bases and J by 4 bases, with 2 bases of the junction left unmatched. The CDR3 has 13 residues. CDR3 in amino acids: CSARLAGAYEQYF. The CDR3 coding sequence is TGCAGTGCTAGACTAGCGGGAGCTTACGAGCAGTACTTC.

Regarding this clonotype: Relative to the germline gene, one junction end is altered; a read error may explain this. The chain is built from TRBV3-1 and TRBJ1-1; D gene unclear. The CDR3 is 12 residues long. Germline CDR1 is LGHDT and CDR2 is YNNKEL (reference sequence). Written as DNA, the CDR3 is TGTGCCAGCATCCAAGAGGGCACTGAAGCTTTCTTT. This sequence encodes CASIQEGTEAFF.

This clonotype was found a few times. J is TRBJ2-3 and V is TRBV4-1; D is unclear. Trimming removed 0 bases from V and 3 bases from J, with 7 bases in between. This CDR3 contains 14 residues. Germline V gene sequence: CDR1 MGHRA, CDR2 YSYEKL. DNA of the CDR3: TGCGCCAGCAGCCAAGATATGGAAACAGATACGCAGTATTTT. Translated: CASSQDMETDTQYF.

The rearrangement joins TRBV12-3 or TRBV12-4 to TRBJ2-5; TRBD1 matches at 7 bases. V lost 6 bases, J lost 3 bases, and 10 bases stayed unmatched. This CDR3 is built from 15 residues. CDR3 region: CASRIRTGEKETQYF. In DNA, the CDR3 is TGTGCCAGCAGAATTCGGACAGGCGAAAAAGAGACCCAGTACTTC.

The chain employs TRBV19 and TRBJ1-1; D remains unclear. V lost 11 bases and J 8 bases, leaving 21 bases between the germline ends. The CDR3 length is 13 residues. Germline lookup yields CDR1 LNHDA and CDR2 SQIVND (reference sequence). The CDR3 region has the DNA TGTGCCGGTAACCCGTCCGACACCCGGGAAGCTTTCTTT. Its translation is CAGNPSDTREAFF.

The sample holds one count of this clonotype. A much larger clone lies a single base off, so this may be a read error. The chain links TRBV28 to TRBJ1-3; possible D gene TRBD1, 5 bases. The length of the CDR3 is 17 residues. The germline V and J ends were trimmed by 1 base and 2 bases, with 15 bases remaining between them. Germline V gives CDR1 MDHEN, CDR2 SYDVKM. The CDR3 loop reads CASSLSQTVPTGNTIYF. The CDR3 region has the DNA TGTGCCAGCAGTTTATCCCAGACAGTGCCGACTGGAAACACCATATATTTT.

The V gene is TRBV20-1, the J gene TRBJ1-1; no clear D. Per germline, CDR1 DFQATT and CDR2 SNEGSKA (reference sequence). The V gene lost 8 bases and the J gene lost 5 bases, with 21 bases spanning the gap. The CDR3 totals 14 residues. The CDR3, as DNA: TGCAGTCCTACCGTTTTAATGGGCGGGACTGAAGCTTTCTTT. Translating it yields CSPTVLMGGTEAFF.

The chain employs TRBV28 and TRBJ1-6; no definite D call. Trimming pared 7 bases from V and 9 bases from J, leaving 10 bases between. Looked up from germline, CDR1 is MDHEN and CDR2 is SYDVKM. The CDR3 spans 12 residues. The CDR3 DNA is TGTGCCAGCACCATGGTACTTTCACCCCTCCACTTT. Translated: CASTMVLSPLHF.

The chain combines TRBV29-1 with TRBJ2-3; D possibly corresponds to TRBD1 (6 bases). The CDR3 totals 13 residues. CDR1 and CDR2 (germline): SQVTM, ANQGSEA. Trimming cost V 5 bases and J 3 bases, with 12 bases left between them. The CDR3, as DNA: TGCAGCGTTCGGGATACAGGGACAGATACGCAGTATTTT. Translation: CSVRDTGTDTQYF.

This clonotype has ten or more counts. The chain recombines TRBV27 with TRBJ2-6; D unresolved. V shed 5 bases and J shed 1 base, with 6 bases lying between them. Germline loops: CDR1 MNHEY, CDR2 SMNVEV (reference sequence). CDR3 length: 14 amino acids. CDR3 region: CASSPASGANVLTF. As DNA, the CDR3 is TGTGCCAGCAGTCCGGCATCTGGGGCCAACGTCCTGACTTTC.

This clonotype has ten or more counts. The chain couples TRBV28 to TRBJ1-1; D is unclear. CDR1 and CDR2 from the germline V gene are MDHEN and SYDVKM. This CDR3 region has 17 residues. V lost 10 bases, J lost 0 bases, and 24 bases lay in between. The CDR3 DNA sequence: TGTGCCACTCAAAAACCCGGGATTCGTGCTATGAACACTGAAGCTTTCTTT. Its translation: CATQKPGIRAMNTEAFF.

This clonotype was observed a few times. The chain couples TRBV19 to TRBJ2-7; TRBD2 matches at 8 bases. The CDR3 contains 14 residues. Trimming took 3 bases from V and 5 from J; bases not matched to a gene: 6. CDR1 LNHDA and CDR2 SQIVND come from the germline V gene (reference sequence). This CDR3 is CASSIGLAVDEQYF. The CDR3 coding sequence is TGTGCCAGTAGTATTGGACTAGCTGTGGACGAGCAGTACTTC.

This clonotype was recorded many times. V usage is TRBV19 and J usage is TRBJ1-5; D gene unclear. The CDR3 is 14 residues long. The germline gives CDR1 LNHDA, CDR2 SQIVND (reference sequence). Trimming removed 5 bases at V and 0 bases at J, with 8 bases between. The CDR3 loop reads CASSPTGSNQPQHF. DNA for the CDR3: TGTGCCAGTAGTCCCACGGGTAGCAATCAGCCCCAGCATTTT.

The V and J genes are TRBV3-1 and TRBJ2-1, with 7 nucleotides matching TRBD2. The V and J ends lost 0 bases and 3 bases, in that order; junction bases with no gene match: 5. This CDR3 contains 16 residues. Germline V gene data show CDR1 as LGHDT and CDR2 as YNNKEL (reference sequence). The CDR3 DNA sequence: TGTGCCAGCAGCCAAGAGGCTAGCGGCAACTACAATGAGCAGTTCTTC. Translated: CASSQEASGNYNEQFF.

This clonotype was observed a few times. The V call is TRBV19, the J call TRBJ1-2; D is ambiguous. With 5 bases removed from V and 2 bases from J, the gap between germline ends came to 15 bases. The CDR3 sequence is 15 residues long. Germline CDR1 is LNHDA and CDR2 is SQIVND (reference sequence). The CDR3 sequence is CASSWGGEPNYGYTF. Written as DNA, the CDR3 is TGTGCCAGTAGTTGGGGAGGCGAGCCGAACTATGGCTACACCTTC.

CDR3 bases: TGTGCCAGCAGCCAAGTACTTGTGCAGGGGGCGAGGGGTGCAACTAATGAAAAACTGTTTTTT. It encodes CASSQVLVQGARGATNEKLFF. The V gene is TRBV19, the J gene TRBJ1-4; 8 bases line up with TRBD1. Unmatched junction bases numbered 24, after V lost 9 bases and J lost 0 bases. Germline CDR1 reads LNHDA; CDR2 reads SQIVND (reference sequence). The CDR3 sequence is 21 residues long.

The chain joins TRBV29-1 to TRBJ2-3; D perhaps matches TRBD2 (6 bases). V was trimmed by 7 bases and J by 1 base, leaving 15 bases between them. CDR1 is SQVTM and CDR2 is ANQGSEA in the germline V gene. This CDR3 is built from 14 residues. The CDR3: CSAPGELRTDTQYF. CDR3 nucleotides: TGCAGCGCACCGGGAGAACTACGCACAGATACGCAGTATTTT.